The 30 T cell receptor beta chains reported below all come from one sample, sequenced in a study of T cells in severe cutaneous drug reactions. The donors had carbamazepine-induced Stevens-Johnson syndrome or toxic epidermal necrolysis. TCR subtype-specific primers in iRepertoire multiplex PCR prepared libraries for bulk and single-cell sequencing. Reanalyzing the multiplex PCR reads, TCRdb keeps one entry per CDR3 protein, without DNA. This table holds around 8,000 distinct CDR3 sequences. What was sequenced was cells from a skin blister. All receptors derive from a human donor with a severe cutaneous adverse drug reaction.

The chain joins TRBV13 to TRBJ2-7; TCRdb proposes TRBD1, but this gene call is untestable without DNA. CDR1 is PRHDT and CDR2 is FYEKMQ in the germline V gene (reference sequence). This CDR3 is 15 amino acids long. The CDR3 reads CASSSQGPISYEQYF.

The V and J genes are TRBV28 and TRBJ2-1; no DNA is available, so the TRBD1 call from TCRdb remains unchecked. Germline values: CDR1 MDHEN, CDR2 SYDVKM. The CDR3 runs 15 residues. CDR3 protein: CASRTGQGPRNEQFF. The entire variable domain, with the rest obtained from reference TRBV28 and TRBJ2-1, is as follows: DVKVTQSSRYLVKRTGEKVFLECVQDMDHENMFWYRQDPGLGLRLIYFSYDVKMKEKGDIPEGYSVSREKKERFSLILESASTNQTSMYLCASRTGQGPRNEQFFGPGTRLTVL.

V gene TRBV5-6 combines with J gene TRBJ1-1; TCRdb proposes TRBD1, but this gene call is untestable without DNA. Germline V gives CDR1 SGHDT, CDR2 YYEEEE. The CDR3 is 16 amino acids. CDR3 protein: CASSLGQSTMNTEAFF.

The rearrangement joins TRBV12-5 to TRBJ2-7. The germline V gene encodes CDR1 LGHNT and CDR2 FRNRAP. This CDR3 has 12 amino acids. The chain's CDR3 is CASGYLDVEQYF.

Its frequency marks this clonotype as medium-sized. The chain couples TRBV10-2 to TRBJ2-7. The CDR3 runs 11 residues. The germline gives CDR1 WSHSY, CDR2 SAAADI. The CDR3 protein is CATWYLGEQYF.

The chain carries TRBV27 and TRBJ2-7; TCRdb indicates TRBD2, and absent DNA this call remains unverified. Per germline, CDR1 MNHEY and CDR2 SMNVEV (reference sequence). There are 14 residues in the CDR3. The CDR3 loop reads CASSRLAFSYEQYF.

V and J are TRBV13 and TRBJ1-5; TCRdb returns TRBD1, unconfirmable since there is no DNA. This CDR3 is 15 amino acids long. CDR1 is PRHDT and CDR2 is FYEKMQ in the germline V gene (reference sequence). The CDR3 region is CASSLGQGVNQPQHF.

According to its frequency, this clonotype is medium-sized. The chain is built from TRBV6-5 and TRBJ2-2. This CDR3 contains 14 residues. The V gene's germline CDR1 is MNHEY and CDR2 SVGAGI. The CDR3 region is CASSRIDAAGELFF.

The chain combines TRBV7-3 with TRBJ1-1. Germline CDR1 reads SGHTA; CDR2 reads FQGTGA. The CDR3 is 16 residues long. The CDR3 region is CASSHGRGREDAEAFF.

The genes are TRBV5-1 and TRBJ2-2; TCRdb's D gene call, TRBD2, goes unchecked for lack of DNA. Germline values: CDR1 SGHRS, CDR2 YFSETQ. CDR3 length: 16 residues. The CDR3 protein is CASSRGLAGGTGELFF. The full variable domain, its missing parts supplied by reference TRBV5-1 and TRBJ2-2, is KAGVTQTPRYLIKTRGQQVTLSCSPISGHRSVSWYQQTPGQGLQFLFEYFSETQRNKGNFPGRFSGRQFSNSRSEMNVSTLELGDSALYLCASSRGLAGGTGELFFGEGSRLTVL.

V is TRBV7-6 and J is TRBJ2-1; the TRBD2 assignment by TCRdb is unverifiable without DNA. CDR1 and CDR2 (germline): SGHVS, FNYEAQ. The CDR3 covers 13 residues. The CDR3 here is CASSPSTYNEQFF.

V is TRBV29-1 and J is TRBJ2-1. Per germline, CDR1 SQVTM and CDR2 ANQGSEA. CDR3 length: 11 amino acids. CDR3 protein: CSVRDPKGQFF.

The chain links TRBV27 to TRBJ2-1; as DNA is missing, the TRBD1 call by TCRdb cannot be tested. Germline CDR1 MNHEY, CDR2 SMNVEV (reference sequence). This CDR3 is 16 amino acids long. CDR3 in amino acids: CASSLSRGDWGNEQFF.

This chain uses TRBV7-2 with TRBJ2-7; TCRdb's D call of TRBD2 is untestable without DNA. Per the germline V gene, CDR1 is SGHTA and CDR2 is FQGNSA. The CDR3 is 15 residues long. CDR3 residues: CASSRAAGGGDEQYF.

The chain recombines TRBV28 with TRBJ1-4; TCRdb outputs TRBD1, but without DNA this stays unchecked. The germline V gene has CDR1 MDHEN and CDR2 SYDVKM. The CDR3 is 13 amino acids. The chain's CDR3 is CASSPPSGEKLFF.

This chain links TRBV28 with TRBJ2-7; the D gene TCRdb calls, TRBD1, cannot be checked with no DNA. This CDR3 has 15 amino acids. CDR1 and CDR2 from the germline V gene are MDHEN and SYDVKM. This chain's CDR3 is CASSSPGTPSPEQYF. Filled out from reference TRBV28 and TRBJ2-7, the complete variable domain reads DVKVTQSSRYLVKRTGEKVFLECVQDMDHENMFWYRQDPGLGLRLIYFSYDVKMKEKGDIPEGYSVSREKKERFSLILESASTNQTSMYLCASSSPGTPSPEQYFGPGTRLTVT.

This chain connects TRBV12-3 or TRBV12-4 to TRBJ2-4; TCRdb names TRBD1, which stays unverified in the absence of DNA. The CDR3 extends over 17 amino acids. The CDR3 is CASTTYGTGIAKNIQYF.

This clonotype is identified as large (0.1 to 1%) from frequency. This chain links TRBV12-3 or TRBV12-4 with TRBJ2-1; the D call from TCRdb, TRBD2, cannot be confirmed without DNA. The CDR3 has 15 amino acids. CDR3 protein: CASTLETSGNNEQFF.

V usage is TRBV6-1 and J usage is TRBJ2-7; no DNA is available, so the TRBD2 call from TCRdb remains unchecked. Per the germline V gene, CDR1 is MNHNS and CDR2 is SASEGT. The CDR3 runs to 15 residues. This chain's CDR3 is CASSDPSGGAGEQYF.

The J gene is TRBJ1-1, the V gene TRBV29-1. Germline V gives CDR1 SQVTM, CDR2 ANQGSEA. This CDR3 is 12 amino acids long. The CDR3 region is CSAPSGYGEAFF.

The V gene is TRBV12-3 or TRBV12-4, the J gene TRBJ2-5; checking the TCRdb D call of TRBD2 is not possible without DNA. The length of the CDR3 is 18 residues. CDR3 amino acids: CASLPGLAGGPGEETQYF.

This chain links TRBV12-3 or TRBV12-4 with TRBJ2-3; TCRdb proposes TRBD2, but this gene call is untestable without DNA. The CDR3 is made up of 17 amino acids. The CDR3 region is CASSLIQGPLVPDTQYF.

The genes are TRBV5-1 and TRBJ2-3; the D gene TCRdb calls, TRBD1, cannot be checked with no DNA. This CDR3 has 16 amino acids. CDR1 and CDR2 from the germline V gene are SGHRS and YFSETQ. The CDR3 loop is CASSYGTGLSTDTQYF.

This chain uses TRBV7-2 with TRBJ2-5. This CDR3 is 17 amino acids long. CDR1 and CDR2 (germline): SGHTA, FQGNSA. The CDR3 here is CASSLDERLHIKETQYF.

V gene TRBV13 combines with J gene TRBJ2-7. Per germline, CDR1 PRHDT and CDR2 FYEKMQ (reference sequence). The CDR3 runs 12 residues. CDR3 sequence reads: CASSLAASEQYF. Supplemented by reference TRBV13 and TRBJ2-7, the full variable domain reads AAGVIQSPRHLIKEKRETATLKCYPIPRHDTVYWYQQGPGQDPQFLISFYEKMQSDKGSIPDRFSAQQFSDYHSELNMSSLELGDSALYFCASSLAASEQYFGPGTRLTVT.

The CDR3 sequence is CSASRGVLGGAWTYEQYF. The gene calls are TRBV20-1 and TRBJ2-7; checking the TCRdb D call of TRBD1 is not possible without DNA. This CDR3 is 18 amino acids long. The germline gives CDR1 DFQATT, CDR2 SNEGSKA (reference sequence).

The chain employs TRBV7-8 and TRBJ2-5; the D call of TRBD1 rests on TCRdb alone, since no DNA is present to check it. This CDR3 contains 14 residues. Germline loops: CDR1 SGHVS, CDR2 FQNEAQ. CDR3: CASSPGRIQETQYF.

V usage is TRBV3-1 and J usage is TRBJ2-5; TCRdb's assignment of TRBD1 cannot be checked, as there is no DNA. The CDR3 is made up of 13 amino acids. CDR1 is LGHDT, CDR2 YNNKEL, per germline (reference sequence). The CDR3 sequence: CASGGHLWETQYF.

This sequence joins TRBV28 and TRBJ2-7; TCRdb proposes TRBD1, but this gene call is untestable without DNA. The V gene's germline CDR1 is MDHEN and CDR2 SYDVKM. The CDR3 has 13 residues. The chain's CDR3 is CASSRGDRQREYF.

The CDR3 spells CASSESFNLAGDYDTQYF. This chain links TRBV10-2 with TRBJ2-3; TCRdb picks TRBD2, but there is no DNA to check that call. Per the germline V gene, CDR1 is WSHSY and CDR2 is SAAADI. This CDR3 has 18 amino acids.